One and the same sample provided the 27 T cell receptor beta chains below, sequenced in a study of regulatory T cells in long-lasting Graves disease. Through Arm-PCR of CDR3 regions and iRepertoire HTBI primers, TCR beta libraries were built. TCRdb analysed the multiplex PCR reads with MiXCR anew, one entry per CDR3 protein. In the table there are over 400,000 distinct CDR3 sequences, 13% to 15% of which are singletons. Time point: newly diagnosed GD, antithyroid drugs for less than 3 months. From PBMCs, RNA was extracted and then used to make the TCR library. These data were likewise used in another study, on T cells in Graves' hyperthyroidism and ophthalmopathy.

The sequenced sample was peripheral blood mononuclear cells (PBMCs), obtained at new diagnosis, from a patient treated with antithyroid drugs. Receptor source: a woman aged 45 to 65 with Graves disease.

The chain couples TRBV7-6 to TRBJ1-1; D uncertain. V lost 2 bases to trimming and J lost 1 base, with 5 bases between them. This CDR3 region has 13 residues. Germline CDR1 is SGHVS and CDR2 is FNYEAQ. As DNA, the CDR3 is TGTGCCAGCAGCTTAAGTAAGAACACTGAAGCTTTCTTT. It specifies CASSLSKNTEAFF.

This chain connects TRBV19 to TRBJ1-5, with D unresolved. Germline lookup yields CDR1 LNHDA and CDR2 SQIVND (reference sequence). The V gene lost 9 bases and the J gene lost 2 bases, with 11 bases spanning the gap. This CDR3 region has 13 residues. This CDR3 reads CASGKGGNQPQHF. The CDR3 DNA is TGTGCCAGCGGAAAGGGCGGCAATCAGCCCCAGCATTTT.

This clonotype was observed many times. The chain recombines TRBV27 with TRBJ1-4; 7 bases align to TRBD1. With V trimmed by 6 bases and J by 8 bases, 9 bases remained unmatched. Germline CDR1 MNHEY, CDR2 SMNVEV (reference sequence). This CDR3 is 14 amino acids long. The CDR3 protein is CASRQGQLGEKLFF. The CDR3 DNA reads as TGTGCCAGCAGACAGGGGCAGTTGGGGGAAAAACTGTTTTTT. The full variable domain, completed using reference TRBV27 and TRBJ1-4, is EAQVTQNPRYLITVTGKKLTVTCSQNMNHEYMSWYRQDPGLGLRQIYYSMNVEVTDKGDVPEGYKVSRKEKRNFPLILESPSPNQTSLYFCASRQGQLGEKLFFGSGTQLSVL.

This clonotype has more than one count but fewer than ten. V usage is TRBV5-1 and J usage is TRBJ2-3; D gene uncertain. CDR1 and CDR2 (germline): SGHRS, YFSETQ. CDR3 size: 15 residues. Trimming removed 2 bases at V and 1 base at J, with 11 bases between. In nucleotides, the CDR3 is TGCGCCAGCAGCTTAAACTCTCCAGGCACAGATACGCAGTATTTT. This translates into CASSLNSPGTDTQYF.

This clonotype came up many times. The chain links TRBV5-1 to TRBJ2-7; no definite D call. This CDR3 is 13 amino acids long. V lost 0 bases, J lost 3 bases, and 7 bases lay in between. Germline V CDR1 and CDR2: SGHRS, YFSETQ. The CDR3 DNA reads TGCGCCAGCAGCTTGGTGGCGGACTACGAGCAGTACTTC. Translated, it gives CASSLVADYEQYF.

J is TRBJ1-5 and V is TRBV27; 8 nucleotides match TRBD1. CDR3 length: 15 residues. J gave up 5 bases and V 6 bases, and 9 bases lay outside the gene matches. Germline CDR1 and CDR2: MNHEY and SMNVEV (reference sequence). This chain's CDR3 is CASRGRGLVDQPQHF. The CDR3 region has the DNA TGTGCCAGCAGGGGCAGGGGGCTAGTGGATCAGCCCCAGCATTTT.

This clonotype appeared many times. This rearrangement joins TRBV7-2 to TRBJ2-7, with D hard to call. The CDR3 is 14 residues long. V lost 4 bases to trimming and J lost 2 bases, with 12 bases between them. Germline values: CDR1 SGHTA, CDR2 FQGNSA. The CDR3 DNA reads TGTGCCAGCAGCTCAAGGGTCGAGGCCTACGAGCAGTACTTC. It specifies CASSSRVEAYEQYF.

The chain is built from TRBV20-1 and TRBJ1-6; 9 bases are shared with TRBD1. Germline V gene data show CDR1 as DFQATT and CDR2 as SNEGSKA (reference sequence). CDR3 length: 16 residues. The trim removed 4 bases at V and 4 bases at J, leaving 8 bases unmatched. The CDR3 is CSATRDRAMYNSPLHF. In DNA, the CDR3 is TGCAGTGCTACCCGGGACAGGGCAATGTATAATTCACCCCTCCACTTT.

This clonotype was seen a handful of times. The chain recombines TRBV27 with TRBJ2-1; no clear D. The length of the CDR3 is 13 residues. The germline V gene encodes CDR1 MNHEY and CDR2 SMNVEV (reference sequence). The ends were cut back, 1 base at V and 7 bases at J, with 8 bases in the middle. CDR3 bases: TGTGCCAGCAGTTTATTGGAGCCTAATGAGCAGTTCTTC. Its protein product is CASSLLEPNEQFF.

This clonotype was seen repeatedly, ten times or more. The chain couples TRBV2 to TRBJ1-2; 7 bases map to TRBD1. J was trimmed by 6 bases and V by 9 bases; bases with no gene match: 4. The CDR3 is 11 amino acids. Germline V gene data show CDR1 as SNHLY and CDR2 as FYNNEI. CDR3 amino acids: CARRDSNGYTF. In DNA, the CDR3 is TGTGCCAGACGGGACAGCAATGGCTACACCTTC.

Ten or more counts support this clonotype. V is TRBV6-1 and J is TRBJ2-2; 10 nucleotides match TRBD2. In germline, CDR1 is MNHNS, CDR2 SASEGT. This CDR3 spans 13 amino acids. Trimming cost V 6 bases and J 5 bases; bases outside gene matches: 0. The CDR3 loop is CASRGLATGELFF. For the CDR3, the DNA is TGTGCCAGCAGGGGACTAGCGACCGGGGAGCTGTTTTTT.

Remarks on this clonotype: An end of the junction does not agree with germline; a read error may underlie this. The J gene is TRBJ2-7, the V gene TRBV27, with D perhaps matching TRBD1 or TRBD2 (5 bases each). The CDR3 runs 14 residues. The germline gives CDR1 MNHEY, CDR2 SMNVEV (reference sequence). Here the CDR3 reads CASSVGPLSYGQYF. The CDR3, as DNA: TGTGCCAGCAGTGTGGGACCCCTTTCCTACGGGCAGTACTTC.

Notes on this clonotype: A much larger clone lies a single base off, so this may be a read error. The J gene is TRBJ2-1, the V gene TRBV29-1; TRBD2 aligns across 7 bases. Germline values: CDR1 SQVTM, CDR2 ANQGSEA. The V gene end was trimmed by 4 bases and the J gene end by 10 bases; junction bases not matched to a gene: 13. This CDR3 has 14 residues. DNA for the CDR3: TGCAGCGTTGGGGAGGGGAGGAGCTCCTACGAGCAGTTCTTC. It yields the protein CSVGEGRSSYEQFF.

This clonotype was seen at least ten times. J is TRBJ2-7 and V is TRBV29-1; either TRBD1 or TRBD2 may fit D (6 bases each). The V gene's germline CDR1 is SQVTM and CDR2 ANQGSEA. The CDR3 spans 13 residues. V lost 5 bases to trimming and J lost 0 bases, with 11 bases between them. The CDR3 loop reads CSVPGADSYEQYF. The CDR3 DNA is TGCAGCGTTCCGGGGGCAGACTCCTACGAGCAGTACTTC.

In its sample, this clonotype was seen many times. The chain joins TRBV28 to TRBJ2-1; D is possibly TRBD2 (8 bases). In germline, CDR1 is MDHEN, CDR2 SYDVKM. The CDR3 length is 20 residues. V lost 1 base to trimming and J lost 4 bases, with 26 bases between them. The CDR3 coding sequence is TGTGCCAGCAGTTTATTGAGGACAGGAAAGCGGGAGTTTGATTACAATGAGCAGTTCTTC. This translates into CASSLLRTGKREFDYNEQFF.

This clonotype was seen a handful of times. This could be a read error, since a much larger clone is one nucleotide away. The rearrangement uses TRBV28 and TRBJ2-1, with 9 nucleotides matching TRBD2. The CDR3 runs 15 residues. Germline CDR1 and CDR2: MDHEN and SYDVKM. Germline trimming cut 4 bases from V and 6 bases from J; bases unmatched to any gene: 7. The CDR3 region has the DNA TGTGCCAGCAGTTCGGGACTAGCTCCGTGCAATGAGCAGTTCTTC. As protein: CASSSGLAPCNEQFF.

The chain uses TRBV5-1 and TRBJ1-1; 9 bases agree with TRBD1. This CDR3 region has 15 residues. In germline, CDR1 is SGHRS, CDR2 YFSETQ. Trimming at V came to 4 bases and at J to 2 bases, leaving 6 bases not matched to a gene. CDR3 in DNA: TGCGCCAGCAGCATCGGGACAGGGACTAACACTGAAGCTTTCTTT. Protein sequence: CASSIGTGTNTEAFF.

On this clonotype: This clone may be a read error of a much larger clone one base away. The chain links TRBV18 to TRBJ2-7, with D possibly matching TRBD2 (6 bases). The CDR3 loop spans 13 amino acids. Germline V gene data show CDR1 as KGHSH and CDR2 as LQKENI. The CDR3: CASSPGGSHERYF. The CDR3 region has the DNA TGTGCCAGCTCACCCGGGGGTTCCCACGAGCGGTACTTC.

This clonotype was picked up many times. The chain recombines TRBV28 with TRBJ2-7, with 9 bases matching TRBD1. The CDR3 consists of 16 residues. V dropped 2 bases and J dropped 5; count of bases not matched to a gene: 10. The V gene's germline CDR1 is MDHEN and CDR2 SYDVKM. The CDR3 DNA follows: TGTGCCAGCAGTTTACCCCCCCCCGGGACAGGGAACGAGCAGTACTTC. Translated, it gives CASSLPPPGTGNEQYF. The variable domain in full, with the rest retrieved from reference TRBV28 and TRBJ2-7, is DVKVTQSSRYLVKRTGEKVFLECVQDMDHENMFWYRQDPGLGLRLIYFSYDVKMKEKGDIPEGYSVSREKKERFSLILESASTNQTSMYLCASSLPPPGTGNEQYFGPGTRLTVT.

This clonotype occurred a few times. J is TRBJ2-2 and V is TRBV7-9, with TRBD2 matching over 9 bases. This CDR3 is built from 16 residues. Looked up from germline, CDR1 is SEHNR and CDR2 is FQNEAQ (reference sequence). The junction had 4 bases not matched to a gene; V was cut back by 1 base and J by 4 bases. The CDR3 DNA follows: TGTGCCAGCAGCTTAGTTAGCGGGAGAGGCACCGGGGAGCTGTTTTTT. The encoded protein is CASSLVSGRGTGELFF.

The gene calls are TRBV3-1 and TRBJ1-5, with unresolved D. CDR3 length: 13 amino acids. Germline V gene data show CDR1 as LGHDT and CDR2 as YNNKEL (reference sequence). Deletions cut 1 base from V and 3 bases from J, with 4 bases between. For the CDR3, the DNA is TGTGCCAGCAGCCAAGGATACAATCAGCCCCAGCATTTT. Translating it yields CASSQGYNQPQHF.

The chain carries TRBV5-1 and TRBJ2-1; 11 nucleotides align to TRBD2. Germline CDR1 reads SGHRS; CDR2 reads YFSETQ. The CDR3 is 18 residues long. Unmatched junction bases numbered 10, after V lost 3 bases and J lost 2 bases. In nucleotides, the CDR3 is TGCGCCAGCAGCTACGCCCTAGCGGGAGGTTTACCCTACAATGAGCAGTTCTTC. As protein: CASSYALAGGLPYNEQFF.

The V gene is TRBV6-2 or TRBV6-3, the J gene TRBJ2-2, with 7 bases aligning to TRBD2. The V segment lost 0 bases and the J segment 0 bases; nucleotides outside the gene matches: 4. This CDR3 has 17 residues. CDR1 and CDR2 (germline): MNHEY, SVGEGT. This CDR3 is CASSYSQRGANTGELFF. The CDR3 DNA reads as TGTGCCAGCAGTTACTCTCAACGGGGGGCGAACACCGGGGAGCTGTTTTTT.

Concerning this clonotype itself: It may be a read error: a sequence one base away is much more abundant. The chain combines TRBV3-1 with TRBJ2-3; the D gene is possibly TRBD2 (6 bases). Trimming stripped 0 bases from V and 4 bases from J, with 23 bases between. Germline V CDR1 and CDR2: LGHDT, YNNKEL (reference sequence). The CDR3 totals 19 residues. The CDR3 spells CASSQDLRSRRAVADTQYF. The CDR3 bases are TGTGCCAGCAGCCAAGATCTGAGGAGCAGGAGGGCCGTAGCAGATACGCAGTATTTT.

The V and J genes are TRBV5-1 and TRBJ2-3; 7 bases are a match to TRBD1. The V segment lost 5 bases and the J segment 3 bases; nucleotides outside the gene matches: 9. Germline CDR1 SGHRS, CDR2 YFSETQ. CDR3 length equals 15 residues. CDR3 in amino acids: CASRNTGTATDTQYF. The CDR3 nucleotides read TGCGCCAGCAGGAATACGGGGACAGCTACAGATACGCAGTATTTT.

The gene calls are TRBV4-1 and TRBJ2-2; 11 nucleotides agree with TRBD1. With 5 bases clipped from V and 2 bases from J, the junction kept 4 bases outside the gene matches. The CDR3 totals 16 residues. The germline V gene encodes CDR1 MGHRA and CDR2 YSYEKL. The DNA for the CDR3 is TGCGCCAGCAGCTCCGGACAGGGGGCAAACACCGGGGAGCTGTTTTTT. It encodes CASSSGQGANTGELFF.

This clonotype was found a few times. V and J are TRBV12-3 or TRBV12-4 and TRBJ2-5, with 7 bases aligning to TRBD2. The CDR3 contains 14 residues. V lost 7 bases to trimming and J lost 1 base; unmatched junction nucleotides: 6. The CDR3 here is CASTGGRLQETQYF. The CDR3 nucleotides are TGTGCCAGCACGGGAGGCAGGCTCCAAGAGACCCAGTACTTC.